This is a list of T cell receptor beta chains from one sample in a study of shared clonotypes between healthy human individuals. The data were produced by immunoSEQ multiplex PCR, yet TCRdb's version contains in-frame clones alone and is incomplete. The sample lists around 1.1 million clones, approximately 78% occurring once. Sequences were obtained from memory CD4+ T cells from PBMCs. All receptors come from a man aged 18-30 years in good health. Some clones in this sample may be carry-over from other donors' samples. Both conserved end residues are part of each CDR3. A D gene is named only where the DNA matches it firmly. Clone size is shown for a subset of rows, as once, few, many or a class of expanded clone.

v_gene	j_gene	d_gene	abundance	CDR3nt	CDR3aa
TRBV7-2	TRBJ2-5	.	.	TGTGCCAGCAGCTTACGTCGAAATTACCAAGAGACCCAGTACTTC	CASSLRRNYQETQYF
TRBV5-1	TRBJ2-5	TRBD1	.	TGCGCCAGCAGCTCCGGGACAGGCAAAGAGACCCAGTACTTC	CASSSGTGKETQYF
TRBV27	TRBJ2-1	.	.	TGTGCCAGCAGTCCTAGTCGGTTCTACAATGAGCAGTTCTTC	CASSPSRFYNEQFF
TRBV19	TRBJ1-1	TRBD1	few	TGTGCCACAAAGGGGGACAGGTGGGACACTGAAGCTTTCTTT	CATKGDRWDTEAFF
TRBV15	TRBJ2-3	.	.	TGTGCCACCAGCAGAGGGCAGGCCCCAGATACGCAGTATTTT	CATSRGQAPDTQYF
TRBV28	TRBJ2-6	TRBD1	few	TGTGCCAGCAGTCCGACAGGGTTTGGAGGTGGGGCCAACGTCCTGACTTTC	CASSPTGFGGGANVLTF
TRBV9	TRBJ2-7	.	.	TGTGCCAGCAGCGTAGTGGCTAGCGCGAGCTCCTACGAGCAGTACTTC	CASSVVASASSYEQYF
TRBV5-1	TRBJ2-3	TRBD2	.	TGCGCCAGCAGCTTGGAGCTAGCGGGAGCAGATACGCAGTATTTT	CASSLELAGADTQYF
TRBV5-6	TRBJ2-3	.	.	TGTGCCAGCAGCTTGGAGGAGGGAGTGGGAACAGATACGCAGTATTTT	CASSLEEGVGTDTQYF
TRBV15	TRBJ1-1	.	.	TGTGCCACCAGCATTGGCCCTATGACTGAAGCTTTCTTT	CATSIGPMTEAFF
TRBV9	TRBJ2-3	.	.	TGTGCCAGCAGCGGGCGGGCAGATACGCAGTATTTT	CASSGRADTQYF
TRBV2	TRBJ2-4	.	.	TGTGCCAGCAGTGAAAACAGGAACATTCAGTACTTC	CASSENRNIQYF
TRBV4-1	TRBJ2-2	TRBD1	.	TGCGCCAGCAGCCGGACGAAGACAGGGGTTTCCACCGGGGAGCTGTTTTTT	CASSRTKTGVSTGELFF
TRBV29-1	TRBJ1-2	.	.	TGCAGCGTCCACCCCCTTCCCGGTGGAACCTATGGCTACACCTTC	CSVHPLPGGTYGYTF